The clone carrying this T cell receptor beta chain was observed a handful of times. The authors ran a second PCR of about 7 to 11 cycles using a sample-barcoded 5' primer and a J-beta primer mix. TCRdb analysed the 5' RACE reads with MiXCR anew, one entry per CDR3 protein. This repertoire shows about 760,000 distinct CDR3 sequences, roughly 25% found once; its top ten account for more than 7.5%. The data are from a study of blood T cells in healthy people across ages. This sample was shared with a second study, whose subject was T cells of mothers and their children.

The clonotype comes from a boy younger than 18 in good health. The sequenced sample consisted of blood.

The CDR3 coding sequence is TGCAGTGCTAGTGGACTAGCGGTCTCCTACAATGAGCAGTTCTTC. It is translated as CSASGLAVSYNEQFF. The chain recombines TRBV20-1 with TRBJ2-1, with TRBD2 matching 10 bases. With V trimmed by 3 bases and J by 0 bases, 2 bases remained unmatched. The V gene's germline CDR1 is DFQATT and CDR2 SNEGSKA (reference sequence). CDR3 length: 15 amino acids.